This entry lists 19 T cell receptor beta chains sequenced from one sample in a study of blood T cells in healthy people across ages. PCR was performed a second time for roughly 6 to 12 cycles using a sample-barcoded 5' primer and a J-beta primer mix. TCRdb fed the 5' RACE reads into MiXCR, producing one record per CDR3 protein. Of 1.2 million to 1.5 million distinct CDR3 sequences listed, roughly 64% are singletons. Sequencing was carried out using blood. Source of these receptors: a man younger than 35 in good health.

This clonotype was observed a handful of times. The V and J genes are TRBV21-1 and TRBJ2-2; the table's D gene call, TRBD1, was not cross checked with the DNA. TRBV21-1 is annotated as a pseudogene. The CDR3 has 16 amino acids. The CDR3 sequence is CASSETGVSDTGELFF. CDR3 sequence (DNA): TGTGCCAGCAGCGAAACAGGGGTTTCTGACACCGGGGAGCTGTTTTTT.

The rearrangement uses TRBV6-5 and TRBJ1-3; D possibly corresponds to TRBD1 (6 bases). Looked up from germline, CDR1 is MNHEY and CDR2 is SVGAGI. The CDR3 has 15 residues. Trimming took 5 bases from V and 4 from J, leaving 15 bases between them. The CDR3 is CASSAWGAPGNTIYF. CDR3 bases: TGTGCCAGCAGTGCTTGGGGGGCTCCGGGAAACACCATATATTTT.

This clonotype was observed at least ten times. Germline is not matched at one junction end, which may reflect a read error. V is TRBV7-2 and J is TRBJ2-7; 9 bases are shared with TRBD2. CDR1 is SGHTA, CDR2 FQGNSA, per germline. The CDR3 spans 13 residues. The CDR3, as DNA: TGTGCCAGCAGCGTAGCGGGAGTTTACGAGCAGTACTTC. It translates to CASSVAGVYEQYF.

This clonotype was recorded at least ten times. This chain links TRBV7-2 with TRBJ2-7; TRBD1 matches 8 bases. The CDR3 runs to 15 residues. The junction had 5 bases not matched to a gene; V was cut back by 4 bases and J by 0 bases. The V gene's germline CDR1 is SGHTA and CDR2 FQGNSA. In nucleotides, the CDR3 is TGTGCCAGCAGCTCGGGACAGGAATCCTCCTACGAGCAGTACTTC. Protein sequence: CASSSGQESSYEQYF.

The rearrangement links TRBV18 to TRBJ1-1, with D unresolved. Trimming cost V 0 bases and J 6 bases, with 17 bases left between them. The CDR3 covers 16 residues. Germline V gene sequence: CDR1 KGHSH, CDR2 LQKENI. DNA for the CDR3: TGTGCCAGCTCACCACCTGGAACGGGGAGGAGGCCTGAAGCTTTCTTT. Its translation is CASSPPGTGRRPEAFF.

J is TRBJ2-5 and V is TRBV2; D may be TRBD1 or TRBD2 (5 bases each). V was clipped by 5 bases and J by 5 bases, with 15 bases between them. There are 14 residues in the CDR3. CDR1 is SNHLY and CDR2 is FYNNEI in the germline V gene. The DNA of the CDR3 is TGTGCCAGCAGTTCGGGACGCTTGGAGGAGACCCAGTACTTC. Its translation: CASSSGRLEETQYF.

The chain couples TRBV10-2 to TRBJ1-1, with 7 nucleotides matching TRBD1. J lost 5 bases, V lost 2 bases, and 20 bases had no gene match. The CDR3 spans 19 residues. The germline V gene has CDR1 WSHSY and CDR2 SAAADI. CDR3 sequence (DNA): TGCGCCAGCAGTGAGGGCAAAGGGGGCGCTTTCAGGTCGGTGACTGAAGCTTTCTTT. Its protein is CASSEGKGGAFRSVTEAFF.

Comment on this clonotype: A read error is possible here, since a much larger clone lies one base away. This chain uses TRBV20-1 with TRBJ2-7; 7 bases are a match to TRBD2. In germline, CDR1 is DFQATT, CDR2 SNEGSKA (reference sequence). This CDR3 spans 12 amino acids. The ends lost 0 bases at V and 7 bases at J; junction bases unmatched: 3. CDR3 protein: CSARERENEQYF. The CDR3 region has the DNA TGCAGTGCTAGAGAGCGGGAGAATGAGCAGTACTTC.

This chain connects TRBV27 to TRBJ1-5; TRBD1 matches 9 bases. Per the germline V gene, CDR1 is MNHEY and CDR2 is SMNVEV (reference sequence). The ends lost 6 bases at V and 8 bases at J; junction bases unmatched: 8. The CDR3 has 14 residues. The CDR3 region is CASSLTGGGEPQHF. As DNA, the CDR3 is TGTGCCAGCAGCCTAACAGGGGGCGGGGAGCCCCAGCATTTT.

J is TRBJ2-5 and V is TRBV12-3 or TRBV12-4; D unresolved. V gave up 5 bases and J gave up 5 bases, with 12 bases separating them. This CDR3 has 13 residues. As DNA, the CDR3 is TGTGCCAGCAGTCTCCTGGGTTGGGAGACCCAGTACTTC. It is translated as CASSLLGWETQYF.

The genes are TRBV6-2 or TRBV6-3 and TRBJ2-3; D is unclear. The CDR3 consists of 9 residues. CDR1 and CDR2 from the germline V gene are MNHEY and SVGEGT. V lost 9 bases and J 9 bases, leaving 7 bases between the germline ends. This chain's CDR3 is CASHKTQYF. The CDR3 DNA sequence: TGTGCCAGTCATAAGACGCAGTATTTT.

The chain links TRBV20-1 to TRBJ1-2, with D possibly matching TRBD1 (6 bases). The length of the CDR3 is 14 residues. The V gene lost 6 bases and the J gene lost 6 bases, with 20 bases spanning the gap. Germline V CDR1 and CDR2: DFQATT, SNEGSKA (reference sequence). The CDR3 loop is CSADAYSRQDGYTF. CDR3 nucleotide sequence: TGCAGTGCAGACGCGTATTCTAGACAGGATGGCTACACCTTC.

The V and J genes are TRBV30 and TRBJ2-1; D is ambiguous. Germline values: CDR1 GTSNPN, CDR2 SVGIG (reference sequence). The CDR3 spans 11 residues. V gave up 4 bases and J gave up 2 bases, with 3 bases separating them. The CDR3: CAWKTYNEQFF. The CDR3 DNA is TGTGCCTGGAAGACCTACAATGAGCAGTTCTTC.

The CDR3 DNA reads TGTGCCAGTAGCCAGAGTAGGACCTTCGTTTATGAGCAGTTCTTC. Protein sequence: CASSQSRTFVYEQFF. V usage is TRBV19 and J usage is TRBJ2-1, with D unclear. The CDR3 length is 15 residues. With 6 bases removed from V and 8 bases from J, the gap between germline ends came to 20 bases. Germline assignment: CDR1 LNHDA and CDR2 SQIVND (reference sequence).

CDR3 DNA sequence: TGCAGTGCTAGGGGGACACCGACGGGAGTGAACACTGAAGCTTTCTTT. Its protein product is CSARGTPTGVNTEAFF. The rearrangement uses TRBV20-1 and TRBJ1-1; D may be TRBD1 (6 bases). Trimming cost V 3 bases and J 0 bases, with 17 bases left between them. CDR1 DFQATT and CDR2 SNEGSKA come from the germline V gene (reference sequence). CDR3 length: 16 residues.

This rearrangement joins TRBV7-8 to TRBJ2-1; no reliable D call. The CDR3 consists of 15 residues. Trimming took 5 bases from V and 5 from J, leaving 16 bases between them. Germline CDR1 reads SGHVS; CDR2 reads FQNEAQ. The CDR3 bases are TGTGCCAGCAGCCCTCGAACTCAAGGGAACAATGAGCAGTTCTTC. As protein: CASSPRTQGNNEQFF.

The gene calls are TRBV20-1 and TRBJ2-3; 11 bases align to TRBD1. After removal of 2 bases from V and 4 bases from J, the junction contained 5 bases not matched to a gene. The CDR3 length is 15 residues. Germline assignment: CDR1 DFQATT and CDR2 SNEGSKA (reference sequence). The CDR3 protein is CSARSDRGRPDTQYF. The CDR3 DNA reads TGCAGTGCTAGATCGGACAGGGGGCGCCCAGATACGCAGTATTTT.

The rearrangement joins TRBV19 to TRBJ1-2, with D possibly being TRBD1 (6 bases). Germline lookup yields CDR1 LNHDA and CDR2 SQIVND (reference sequence). The CDR3 length is 16 residues. Trimming took off 3 bases at V and 8 bases at J, with 22 bases between the two ends. The CDR3 DNA reads as TGTGCCAGTAGTATCCACGAGGGCTGGGGGCTCGAGGGCTACACCTTC. Translated: CASSIHEGWGLEGYTF. The full variable domain, completed using reference TRBV19 and TRBJ1-2, is DGGITQSPKYLFRKEGQNVTLSCEQNLNHDAMYWYRQDPGQGLRLIYYSQIVNDFQKGDIAEGYSVSREKKESFPLTVTSAQKNPTAFYLCASSIHEGWGLEGYTFGSGTRLTVV.

This clonotype has more than one count but fewer than ten. CDR3 DNA: TGTGCCAGCAGTGAGGACGGCACCGGCACAGATACGCAGTATTTT. This codes for CASSEDGTGTDTQYF. The V gene is TRBV6-4, the J gene TRBJ2-3; D uncertain. Between the trimmed V and J ends, which lost 3 bases and 1 base, there was a span of 11 bases. CDR1 is MRHNA and CDR2 is SNTAGT in the germline V gene. The CDR3 spans 15 residues.